This entry is about one T cell receptor (beta chain). The authors' processing: How many nucleated cells were present was estimated from reference gene primer amplification. Clones were sequenced by immunoSEQ multiplex PCR, and TCRdb holds only the in-frame ones, with some missing. The V and J calls and clone size come from that table; D and trimming were worked out from the DNA. The sample lists hundreds of thousands of clones, approximately 80% occurring once. This sample is part of a study of blood T cell repertoires in COVID-19. About the study: T cells, B-cell-depleted T cells, or PBMCs provided the cDNA or gDNA that served as material.

CDR3 size: 16 residues. The germline V and J ends were trimmed by 3 bases and 1 base, with 16 bases remaining between them. Germline CDR1 is SGHRS and CDR2 is YFSETQ. Sequencing used peripheral blood. J is TRBJ1-1 and V is TRBV5-1; TRBD1 is a possible D gene (5 bases). The origin of this receptor is a man aged 40-49 years with acute or convalescent COVID-19. The CDR3 nucleotides read TGCGCCAGCAGCTCCAACCGACAGACAAGGAACACTGAAGCTTTCTTT. Translating gives CASSSNRQTRNTEAFF.